This section outlines one T cell receptor (beta chain) sequence together with its context. CDR3 length: 14 amino acids. Germline V gene sequence: CDR1 WSHSY, CDR2 SAAADI. Trimming removed 6 bases from V and 6 bases from J; junction bases left unmatched: 6. The data belong to a study of T cells after somatic rescue of genetic block. TCRdb keeps only in-frame clones here, not all; method: immunoSEQ multiplex PCR. Of around 57,000 clones in the sample, 95% to 96% were seen once. The specimen sequenced was peripheral blood mononuclear cells (PBMCs). This TCR derives from a child less than two years old. The J gene is TRBJ2-1, the V gene TRBV10-2; 9 positions agree with TRBD1. CDR3 coding DNA: TGCGCCAGCAGAGCCGGGACAGGGTCCAATGAGCAGTTCTTC. Translation gives CASRAGTGSNEQFF.